These 17 T cell receptor beta chains were sequenced from one sample in a study of Ad26.COV2.S vaccination and SARS-CoV-2 variants. Treatment of the sample: some 20 received Ad26.COV2.S at low or high dose, single or two shots; a few received placebo; per-sample allocation not given. Samples analyzed were those drawn on day 63 after the first vaccine or placebo injection. The repertoire was sequenced with immunoSEQ multiplex PCR; TCRdb's copy has only in-frame clones and lacks some. The sample includes over 200,000 clones, approximately 88% of them seen just once. Sequencing used peripheral blood, obtained in a trial of Ad26.COV2.S vaccine versus placebo. The receptor source for this set is a person aged 18 to 65 who received the Ad26.COV2.S COVID-19 vaccine or a placebo.

This clone has only a few counts. This rearrangement joins TRBV2 to TRBJ1-3, with 7 bases lining up with TRBD1. The V segment lost 6 bases and the J segment 2 bases; nucleotides outside the gene matches: 4. Germline assignment: CDR1 SNHLY and CDR2 FYNNEI. The CDR3 length is 14 residues. CDR3 nucleotides: TGTGCCAGCAGCCAGGGGGTTACTGGAAACACCATATATTTT. It yields the protein CASSQGVTGNTIYF.

This clone was detected only a few times. The chain has TRBV19 and TRBJ2-7; maybe TRBD2 (7 bases). The CDR3 contains 13 residues. Deletions cut 5 bases from V and 2 bases from J, with 10 bases between. Germline V gene lookup returns CDR1 LNHDA and CDR2 SQIVND (reference sequence). As DNA, the CDR3 is TGTGCCAGTAGTCTCGGGGGGCCCTACGAGCAGTACTTC. Protein sequence: CASSLGGPYEQYF.

V and J are TRBV6-2 or TRBV6-3 and TRBJ1-2; no firm D call. Germline V CDR1 and CDR2: MNHEY, SVGEGT. The CDR3 sequence is 17 residues long. V lost 0 bases to trimming and J lost 2 bases, with 16 bases between them. The CDR3: CASSYSELLADNYGYTF. Written as DNA, the CDR3 is TGTGCCAGCAGTTACTCCGAGCTTTTGGCGGACAACTATGGCTACACCTTC.

The chain couples TRBV19 to TRBJ1-5; D gene unclear. CDR3 size: 15 residues. Trimming shortened V by 6 bases and J by 2 bases, and 14 bases separated the two germline ends. Germline CDR1 is LNHDA and CDR2 is SQIVND (reference sequence). CDR3 sequence (DNA): TGTGCCAGTAGCCCCCCGGGGTACGGCAATCAGCCCCAGCATTTT. Its protein is CASSPPGYGNQPQHF.

The chain links TRBV28 to TRBJ1-5; 9 bases line up with TRBD1. The CDR3 is 16 amino acids. The ends lost 3 bases at V and 7 bases at J; junction bases unmatched: 10. Germline CDR1 reads MDHEN; CDR2 reads SYDVKM. The CDR3 coding sequence is TGTGCCAGCAGTTTGTGGGTGGGGACAGGGTTACAGCCCCAGCATTTT. The encoded protein is CASSLWVGTGLQPQHF. Based on the CDR3 plus reference TRBV28 and TRBJ1-5, the full variable domain is DVKVTQSSRYLVKRTGEKVFLECVQDMDHENMFWYRQDPGLGLRLIYFSYDVKMKEKGDIPEGYSVSREKKERFSLILESASTNQTSMYLCASSLWVGTGLQPQHFGDGTRLSIL.

The rearrangement joins TRBV7-9 to TRBJ2-3; D remains ambiguous. The V end was cut by 3 bases, the J end by 4 bases, with 2 bases between. Looked up from germline, CDR1 is SEHNR and CDR2 is FQNEAQ (reference sequence). This CDR3 has 11 amino acids. DNA for the CDR3: TGTGCCAGCAGCTTCCCAGATACGCAGTATTTT. Translated: CASSFPDTQYF.

The chain links TRBV30 to TRBJ2-2; no clear D gene. Germline V CDR1 and CDR2: GTSNPN, SVGIG (reference sequence). This CDR3 region has 14 residues. The V end was cut by 2 bases, the J end by 0 bases, with 7 bases between. CDR3 protein: CAWSSLPNTGELFF. CDR3 DNA sequence: TGTGCCTGGAGTTCCCTCCCGAACACCGGGGAGCTGTTTTTT.

The chain employs TRBV19 and TRBJ1-1; D gene uncertain. The CDR3 length is 14 residues. Germline V gene lookup returns CDR1 LNHDA and CDR2 SQIVND (reference sequence). Trimming left V 4 bases short and J 3 bases short, with 12 bases between. CDR3 amino acids: CASSSLVGDTEAFF. The DNA for the CDR3 is TGTGCCAGTAGTAGTCTGGTAGGAGACACTGAAGCTTTCTTT.

The chain combines TRBV7-2 with TRBJ2-7; 12 bases map to TRBD1. The germline V gene has CDR1 SGHTA and CDR2 FQGNSA. This CDR3 is built from 16 residues. Trimming took 1 base from V and 4 from J; bases not matched to a gene: 5. In nucleotides, the CDR3 is TGTGCCAGCAGCTTAGAAGGGACAGGGGGCGGTTACGAGCAGTACTTC. This translates into CASSLEGTGGGYEQYF.

This sequence joins TRBV18 and TRBJ2-3; 9 bases are shared with TRBD2. CDR3 length equals 16 residues. Germline V CDR1 and CDR2: KGHSH, LQKENI. With 1 base clipped from V and 5 bases from J, the junction kept 7 bases outside the gene matches. CDR3 bases: TGTGCCAGCTCACCACTTCCTAGCGGGGTGGTAGATACGCAGTATTTT. It translates to CASSPLPSGVVDTQYF.

The chain uses TRBV11-3 and TRBJ2-7; TRBD1 aligns across 8 bases. Germline trimming cut 0 bases from V and 7 bases from J; bases unmatched to any gene: 8. Germline values: CDR1 SGHNT, CDR2 YENEEA. This CDR3 spans 15 amino acids. The CDR3 region has the DNA TGTGCCAGCAGCTTAGACCCCGGGACAGGTCAAGAGCAGTACTTC. It specifies CASSLDPGTGQEQYF. Supplemented by reference TRBV11-3 and TRBJ2-7, the full variable domain reads EAGVVQSPRYKIIEKKQPVAFWCNPISGHNTLYWYLQNLGQGPELLIRYENEEAVDDSQLPKDRFSAERLKGVDSTLKIQPAELGDSAVYLCASSLDPGTGQEQYFGPGTRLTVT.

The genes are TRBV14 and TRBJ2-2; 9 positions agree with TRBD1. Germline V gene sequence: CDR1 SGHDN, CDR2 FVKESK. V lost 3 bases to trimming and J lost 7 bases; unmatched junction nucleotides: 3. The CDR3 has 14 amino acids. The CDR3 reads CASSQAGQGGELFF. DNA for the CDR3: TGTGCCAGCAGCCAGGCGGGACAGGGCGGGGAGCTGTTTTTT.

The CDR3 spells CATSIPGSSQPQHF. The CDR3 nucleotides are TGTGCCACCTCGATCCCAGGGTCCAGTCAGCCCCAGCATTTT. The rearrangement links TRBV24-1 to TRBJ1-5; the D gene is possibly TRBD1 (5 bases). The CDR3 loop spans 14 amino acids. From germline, CDR1 is KGHDR and CDR2 SFDVKD. V was cut by 9 bases and J by 6 bases, with 17 bases left in between.

Points on this clone: This sample also contains other DNA sequences that code for the same CDR3. The V call is TRBV6-5, the J call TRBJ1-1, with 7 positions matching TRBD1. The germline gives CDR1 MNHEY, CDR2 SVGAGI. CDR3 size: 12 residues. J lost 10 bases, V lost 4 bases, and 6 bases had no gene match. The CDR3, as DNA: TGTGCCAGCAGTTCTAGGACAGGCGGAGCTTTCTTT. Its protein is CASSSRTGGAFF.

The gene calls are TRBV7-2 and TRBJ2-1; TRBD1 agrees at 10 bases. Germline-derived CDR1 and CDR2 are SGHTA and FQGNSA. The CDR3 totals 14 residues. V lost 5 bases, J lost 6 bases, and 4 bases stayed unmatched. This CDR3 is CASSPRTGGNEQFF. The CDR3 nucleotides read TGTGCCAGCAGCCCGCGGACAGGGGGCAATGAGCAGTTCTTC.

This chain links TRBV24-1 with TRBJ1-2; no clear D gene. Germline CDR1 reads KGHDR; CDR2 reads SFDVKD. The CDR3 is made up of 14 amino acids. Trimming took off 1 base at V and 2 bases at J, with 7 bases between the two ends. The CDR3: CATSDFGQNYGYTF. CDR3 bases: TGTGCCACCAGTGATTTTGGGCAGAACTATGGCTACACCTTC.

The CDR3 here is CASSIAQGLYGYTF. CDR3 in DNA: TGTGCCAGTAGTATAGCCCAGGGATTATATGGCTACACCTTC. J is TRBJ1-2 and V is TRBV19; a possible D gene is TRBD1 (5 bases). V was cut by 1 base and J by 5 bases, with 11 bases left in between. CDR3 size: 14 residues. Germline CDR1 reads LNHDA; CDR2 reads SQIVND (reference sequence).